This TCR beta chain was recorded in a study of T cells in Graves' hyperthyroidism and ophthalmopathy. The study's findings and limits: Blood also contained most expanded thyroid clonotypes above 0.001. Ophthalmopathy, as predicted by the model, came a median about seven months after the prediction.

Comment on this clonotype: The antigen is unknown.

TCR beta CDR3 sequences were amplified from RNA transcripts. A first-round RT-PCR of the TCR CDR3 used the HTBI primer set. Each CDR3 protein is one row after TCRdb ran MiXCR on the multiplex PCR reads. The sample has hundreds of thousands of distinct CDR3 sequences; around 15% are singletons. Exclusion followed for patients with uncontrolled infection, other autoimmune disease, pregnancy or lactation. Thyroid ultrasound and orbital computed tomography, with clinical symptoms and serum thyroxine and TRAb, informed diagnoses. Sequencing was done on a sample of blood. The sequence was collected from a woman between 18 and 30 years old with Graves' ophthalmopathy.

The chain's CDR3 is CASSSGLMGNQPQHF. CDR3 bases: TGTGCCAGCAGCTCAGGGTTGATGGGCAATCAGCCCCAGCATTTT. The chain combines TRBV5-6 with TRBJ1-5; D is possibly TRBD1 (5 bases). The CDR3 sequence is 15 residues long. Per germline, CDR1 SGHDT and CDR2 YYEEEE. V was clipped by 3 bases and J by 2 bases, with 12 bases between them.